The 19 T cell receptor beta chains given below trace back to one sample, sequenced in a study of neurological immune-mediated disorders. TCRdb re-called the 5' RACE reads through MiXCR, storing one row per CDR3 protein. The repertoire consists of some 77,000 distinct CDR3 sequences, with roughly 9.5% occurring once and the leading ten covering about 1.7%. Sequencing was carried out using PBMCs. These receptors all come from a middle-aged man in good health.

In this sample, this clonotype turned up many times. This chain joins TRBV5-1 and TRBJ2-5; the match to TRBD1 covers 7 bases. Germline V gene sequence: CDR1 SGHRS, CDR2 YFSETQ. The CDR3 loop spans 14 amino acids. V shed 5 bases and J 1 base; nucleotides not matched to a gene: 5. CDR3 protein: CASSFGTVQETQYF. CDR3 sequence (DNA): TGCGCCAGCAGTTTTGGGACAGTCCAAGAGACCCAGTACTTC. Complete variable domain (other parts from reference TRBV5-1 and TRBJ2-5): KAGVTQTPRYLIKTRGQQVTLSCSPISGHRSVSWYQQTPGQGLQFLFEYFSETQRNKGNFPGRFSGRQFSNSRSEMNVSTLELGDSALYLCASSFGTVQETQYFGPGTRLLVL.

This clonotype was picked up many times. The chain joins TRBV10-3 to TRBJ2-7, with unresolved D. Trimming left V 4 bases short and J 1 base short, with 5 bases between. CDR3 length: 12 residues. The V gene's germline CDR1 is ENHRY and CDR2 SYGVKD. This chain's CDR3 is CAISGDSYEQYF. In DNA form, the CDR3 reads TGTGCCATCAGTGGAGATTCCTACGAGCAGTACTTC.

The CDR3 nucleotides are TGTGCCAGCAGCCCCCAGGGACAGGGACAAGAGACCCAGTACTTC. Translating gives CASSPQGQGQETQYF. The rearrangement uses TRBV11-2 and TRBJ2-5, with 9 bases identical to TRBD1. The CDR3 is made up of 15 amino acids. J gave up 2 bases and V 5 bases, and 6 bases lay outside the gene matches. Looked up from germline, CDR1 is SGHAT and CDR2 is FQNNGV. The whole variable domain, filled in from reference TRBV11-2 and TRBJ2-5, reads EAGVAQSPRYKIIEKRQSVAFWCNPISGHATLYWYQQILGQGPKLLIQFQNNGVVDDSQLPKDRFSAERLKGVDSTLKIQPAKLEDSAVYLCASSPQGQGQETQYFGPGTRLLVL.

This clonotype occurred a few times. The V gene is TRBV18, the J gene TRBJ1-2; TRBD1 matches at 9 bases. The germline V gene has CDR1 KGHSH and CDR2 LQKENI. V was clipped by 5 bases and J by 4 bases; unmatched bases: 8. The CDR3 length is 15 residues. The CDR3 region has the DNA TGTGCCAGCTCAGTTCGACAGGGGGTCATCTATGGCTACACCTTC. Translation gives CASSVRQGVIYGYTF.

This clonotype was counted ten times or more. This rearrangement joins TRBV7-3 to TRBJ2-3; possibly TRBD2 for D (5 bases). Trimming shortened V by 5 bases and J by 0 bases, and 12 bases separated the two germline ends. CDR1 is SGHTA, CDR2 FQGTGA, per germline. The CDR3 runs to 15 residues. Here the CDR3 reads CASSKIASSTDTQYF. DNA for the CDR3: TGTGCCAGCAGCAAAATAGCGTCTAGCACAGATACGCAGTATTTT.

In its sample, this clonotype was seen many times. V is TRBV29-1 and J is TRBJ2-7; D uncertain. The CDR3 is made up of 15 amino acids. Germline V gives CDR1 SQVTM, CDR2 ANQGSEA. V was trimmed by 1 base and J by 3 bases, leaving 16 bases between them. The CDR3 region is CSVEGRGLTSYEQYF. The CDR3 DNA sequence: TGCAGCGTTGAAGGTAGAGGCCTCACGAGCTACGAGCAGTACTTC.

This clonotype was found many times. J is TRBJ2-7 and V is TRBV5-6; tentatively, D is TRBD1 or TRBD2 (5 bases each). Germline CDR1 and CDR2: SGHDT and YYEEEE. The ends were cut back, 3 bases at V and 4 bases at J, with 14 bases in the middle. The CDR3 is 14 residues long. The CDR3 spells CASSSPGPVYEQYF. CDR3 nucleotides: TGTGCCAGCAGCTCGCCGGGACCCGTGTACGAGCAGTACTTC.

At least ten counts were recorded for this clonotype. The genes are TRBV28 and TRBJ1-2, with 7 bases aligning to TRBD1. Germline trimming cut 1 base from V and 6 bases from J; bases unmatched to any gene: 2. Germline lookup yields CDR1 MDHEN and CDR2 SYDVKM. The CDR3 spans 13 residues. This CDR3 is CASSLYTGDGYTF. In DNA form, the CDR3 reads TGTGCCAGCAGTTTATATACAGGGGATGGCTACACCTTC.

This clonotype was observed at least ten times. The V gene is TRBV9, the J gene TRBJ2-3, with D possibly matching TRBD2 (6 bases). Germline lookup yields CDR1 SGDLS and CDR2 YYNGEE. The CDR3 extends over 14 amino acids. V was clipped by 3 bases and J by 2 bases, with 10 bases between them. The CDR3 here is CASSAGVNTDTQYF. CDR3 in DNA: TGTGCCAGCAGCGCGGGGGTCAACACAGATACGCAGTATTTT.

Details on this clonotype: This may come from a read error, since a much larger clone is one base off. The chain combines TRBV20-1 with TRBJ2-1, with D possibly matching TRBD2 (6 bases). CDR1 DFQATT and CDR2 SNEGSKA come from the germline V gene (reference sequence). CDR3 length: 16 residues. V lost 1 base to trimming and J lost 7 bases, with 20 bases between them. The CDR3 loop is CSARAPSRRAPNEQFF. CDR3 in DNA: TGCAGTGCTAGAGCTCCCAGCAGGAGGGCTCCAAATGAGCAGTTCTTC.

Note on this clonotype: A junction end diverges from the germline sequence, so it may reflect a read error. The chain joins TRBV6-2 or TRBV6-3 to TRBJ1-2; D gene ambiguous. This CDR3 comprises 12 residues. Germline values: CDR1 MNHEY, CDR2 SVGEGT. Written as DNA, the CDR3 is TGTGTCAGCAGTTGGACCTGGGAAGGCTACACCTTC. Translation gives CVSSWTWEGYTF.

This clonotype has a count of ten or more. V gene TRBV20-1 combines with J gene TRBJ2-4; TRBD2 is a possible D gene (6 bases). V shed 6 bases and J shed 5 bases, with 23 bases lying between them. This CDR3 region has 16 residues. Germline CDR1 and CDR2: DFQATT and SNEGSKA (reference sequence). The CDR3 is CSAFSWGSGPQNIQYF. In nucleotides, the CDR3 is TGCAGTGCCTTCTCGTGGGGTAGCGGACCCCAAAACATTCAGTACTTC.

This clonotype was seen repeatedly, ten times or more. J is TRBJ1-1 and V is TRBV7-2; D is undetermined. This CDR3 has 14 residues. Germline lookup yields CDR1 SGHTA and CDR2 FQGNSA. Trimming cost V 5 bases and J 1 base, with 11 bases left between them. CDR3 DNA sequence: TGTGCCAGCAGCCAAATTACAGCGAACACTGAAGCTTTCTTT. This translates into CASSQITANTEAFF.

In this sample, this clonotype turned up many times. This chain uses TRBV6-6 with TRBJ2-7; D is ambiguous. The CDR3 has 13 residues. Germline V gene sequence: CDR1 MNHNY, CDR2 SVGAGI (reference sequence). The V end was cut by 7 bases, the J end by 2 bases, with 12 bases between. The CDR3: CASTSGLAYEQYF. The CDR3 DNA reads as TGTGCCAGCACGTCCGGGTTGGCCTACGAGCAGTACTTC.

In this sample, this clonotype turned up many times. V usage is TRBV20-1 and J usage is TRBJ1-2; unclear D gene. The ends were cut back, 3 bases at V and 4 bases at J, with 12 bases in the middle. Germline assignment: CDR1 DFQATT and CDR2 SNEGSKA (reference sequence). The CDR3 sequence is 13 residues long. CDR3: CSASWGPGYGYTF. CDR3 nucleotide sequence: TGCAGTGCTAGCTGGGGTCCTGGCTATGGCTACACCTTC.

As regards this clonotype: This may be a read error: a much more frequent sequence differs by one nucleotide. This sequence joins TRBV5-1 and TRBJ2-5; D is unclear. Deletions cut 4 bases from V and 4 bases from J, with 14 bases between. CDR1 is SGHRS and CDR2 is YFSETQ in the germline V gene. The CDR3 is 14 residues long. The CDR3 DNA sequence: TGCGCCAGCAGCCTGGGTGGGCCCGTAGAGACCCAGTACTTC. It encodes CASSLGGPVETQYF.

The sample holds many counts of this clonotype. The rearrangement joins TRBV29-1 to TRBJ2-7, with 8 bases identical to TRBD1. CDR1 and CDR2 (germline): SQVTM, ANQGSEA. V shed 3 bases and J 3 bases; nucleotides not matched to a gene: 1. The CDR3 runs 12 residues. CDR3 coding DNA: TGCAGCGTTGACACAGGGGGCTACGAGCAGTACTTC. Translated: CSVDTGGYEQYF.

This clonotype appeared many times. V usage is TRBV20-1 and J usage is TRBJ2-7; D perhaps matches TRBD1 (7 bases). Germline V gene data show CDR1 as DFQATT and CDR2 as SNEGSKA (reference sequence). V lost 0 bases and J lost 3, with 15 bases in between. This CDR3 is 15 amino acids long. The CDR3 DNA follows: TGCAGTGCTAGAGACAGGGGGGCCCTATTCTACGAGCAGTACTTC. Encoded protein: CSARDRGALFYEQYF.

This clonotype was seen only a few times. This chain connects TRBV5-1 to TRBJ2-2; 7 nucleotides align to TRBD1. The V segment lost 4 bases and the J segment 2 bases; nucleotides outside the gene matches: 5. This CDR3 comprises 15 residues. Germline CDR1 is SGHRS and CDR2 is YFSETQ. The CDR3 spells CASSPGTANTGELFF. CDR3 nucleotides: TGCGCCAGCAGCCCTGGGACAGCCAACACCGGGGAGCTGTTTTTT.